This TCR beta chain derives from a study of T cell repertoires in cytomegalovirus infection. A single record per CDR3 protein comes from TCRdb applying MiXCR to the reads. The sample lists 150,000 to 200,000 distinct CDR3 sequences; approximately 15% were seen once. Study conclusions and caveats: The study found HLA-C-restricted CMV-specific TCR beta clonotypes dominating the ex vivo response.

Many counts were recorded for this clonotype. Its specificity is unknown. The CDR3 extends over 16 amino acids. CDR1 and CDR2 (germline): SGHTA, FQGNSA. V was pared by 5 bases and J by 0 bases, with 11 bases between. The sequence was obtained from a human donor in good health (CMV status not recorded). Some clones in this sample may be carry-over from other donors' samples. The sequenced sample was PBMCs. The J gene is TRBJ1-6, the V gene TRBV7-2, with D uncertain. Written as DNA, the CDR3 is TGTGCCAGCAGCGTTACCCGGAGCTCCTATAATTCACCCCTCCACTTT. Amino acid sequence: CASSVTRSSYNSPLHF.